This T cell receptor beta chain originates from a study of blood T cell repertoires in COVID-19 (dated by TCRdb to about 2020). General notes on the study: Samples from collaborators originated in the United States, Italy and Spain and spanned both the acute and convalescent phases of COVID-19. Subjects who had been exposed to COVID-19, were actively infected with it, or had recovered from it provided the deeply sampled blood TCRbeta repertoires that made up the dataset. The repertoires were released in a freely available public database meant as a resource for research on the immune response to SARS-CoV-2. Samples were obtained from the ongoing ImmuneRACE study (first 160 participants) and from 1,254 subjects provided by 6 global collaborators. The prospective study material was composed of cDNA or gDNA derived from T cells, B-cell-depleted T cells, or PBMCs. Where HLA class I and class II types were available, the types were taken from metadata supplied by the sample provider, not from assay-based typing. Nearly every sample came with metadata listing a de-identified subject ID, COVID-19 status, age in years and sex. Beyond this particular receptor, the publication reports: Clinical and demographic metadata were provided uncurated, with the amount varying by source and participant.

In the case of this clone: Its recognized antigen is unknown. Base-call qualities are not available, and no considerably larger clone is one nucleotide away.

Whole blood was collected in K2EDTA tubes by collaborating institutions according to the institutions' own protocols. For TCRbeta analysis, collaborators shipped samples as frozen whole blood, isolated PBMCs, or DNA extracted from either of those sample types. TCRbeta CDR3 regions were amplified from genomic DNA using the immunoSEQ Assay, a bias-controlled multiplex PCR. As for the original processing: The number of nucleated cells in each sample was estimated from the amplification of reference gene primers within the assay. To quantify the absolute abundance of each unique TCRbeta CDR3 rearrangement, sequence reads were collapsed and filtered. For each sample, productive Simpson clonality was calculated as the square root of Simpson's diversity index across productive rearrangements. What TCRdb holds here is the immuneACCESS table cut down to in-frame rearrangements. Part of the clones is not present; checked against another copy, under half of the missing clones reflect an unresolved V gene, and the others are unexplained. The DNA gave D and trimming, while V, J and clone size come from that table. The sample table records approximately 210,000 clones; about 92% of these occur just once. Jointly, the top ten make up 1.2% of the sample.

From the cysteine through the phenylalanine, the CDR3 covers 13 amino acids. Only CDR3 DNA is held: 39 bases, read in frame from base 1. Taken from the germline V gene, the CDR1 and CDR2 loops are MDHEN and SYDVKM. V ends up 6 bases short and J 6 bases short, with an unmatched junction base count of 0. What was sequenced was peripheral blood. The clonotype comes from a man aged 30-40 years with acute or convalescent COVID-19. The sequence is built from TRBV28 and TRBJ1-3; 12 bases in between match TRBD1. The sequenced DNA is TGTGCCAGCAGGGGACAGGGGGCAAACACCATATATTTT. Translation gives CASRGQGANTIYF.